The 2 T cell receptor beta chains presented below share a single source sample, sequenced in a study of PD-L1 blockade in urothelial cancer. Time point: peripheral blood 6 weeks after treatment start. Libraries were prepared by immunoSEQ multiplex PCR; TCRdb keeps only in-frame clonotypes and omits some of them. The profile shows tens of thousands of clones, more than 70% of them singletons. This material consisted of PBMCs, taken around atezolizumab (anti-PD-L1) treatment. The receptors come from a man in his fifties or sixties with urothelial cancer.

The chain couples TRBV27 to TRBJ2-7; 10 bases fit TRBD1. V lost 3 bases, J lost 10 bases, and 6 bases stayed unmatched. This CDR3 has 13 residues. The germline CDR1 and CDR2 sequences are MNHEY and SMNVEV (reference sequence). CDR3 loop: CASSFGTGVEQYF. The DNA of the CDR3 is TGTGCCAGCAGTTTTGGGACAGGGGTTGAACAGTACTTC.

V is TRBV18 and J is TRBJ2-4; TRBD2 aligns across 9 bases. The V segment lost 5 bases and the J segment 6 bases; nucleotides outside the gene matches: 8. The germline gives CDR1 KGHSH, CDR2 LQKENI. The CDR3 loop spans 15 amino acids. The CDR3 reads CASSSFSGRGNIQYF. CDR3 DNA sequence: TGTGCCAGCTCATCTTTTAGCGGGAGAGGAAACATTCAGTACTTC.